A selection of T cell receptor beta chains follows, all from one sample in a study of blood T cell repertoires in COVID-19. Sequencing was performed with immunoSEQ multiplex PCR; in TCRdb, only in-frame clones are kept and a portion is missing. The sample carries over 40,000 clones, roughly four fifths recorded once. The specimen sequenced was peripheral blood. The receptor set was obtained from a man in his sixties with active COVID-19. CDR3s leave out the opening cysteine and the closing phenylalanine or tryptophan. Clone size appears in some rows only: once, few, many, or a class for an expanded clone.

v_gene	len	abundance	j_gene	CDR3aa
TRBV5-8	14	.	TRBJ2-1	ASSLGLLAGTNEQF
TRBV5-5	13	.	TRBJ2-1	ASSTGLHQYNEQF
TRBV13	14	once	TRBJ1-5	ASSLGPGTENQPQH
TRBV29-1	10	once	TRBJ2-5	SVEYSGETQY
TRBV5-4	13	.	TRBJ1-3	ASSYRGSPGNTIY
TRBV4-1	14	.	TRBJ2-7	ASSQYAVTSSYEQY
TRBV21-1	13	few	TRBJ1-2	ASSTKRGQQYGYT
TRBV4-3	14	.	TRBJ2-7	ASSQDLLVGHYEQY
TRBV3-1/TRBV3-2	13	.	TRBJ2-5	ASSQGSLAGGTQY
TRBV11-3	13	.	TRBJ2-5	ASSLRGGQGETQY
TRBV12-5	13	once	TRBJ2-1	ASGSGGSTYNEQF
TRBV5-6	12	once	TRBJ2-7	ASSPGTGGYEQY
TRBV7-9	12	.	TRBJ2-7	ASSLVLAGYEQY
TRBV7-9	14	.	TRBJ2-5	ASSSDGAGEKETQY
TRBV5-6	15	.	TRBJ2-7	ASSFRRQGASSYEQY
TRBV4-3	15	.	TRBJ2-4	ASSQDGTGGEKNIQY
TRBV29-1	13	.	TRBJ2-5	SVEDFAGLQETQY
TRBV7-8	14	.	TRBJ2-2	ASSLAPLAGGRGLF
TRBV6-5	10	.	TRBJ2-5	ASFTDQETQY
TRBV7-9	13	.	TRBJ2-1	ASSLAGGPNNEQF
TRBV6-5	12	.	TRBJ1-4	ASSKDRGDEKLF
TRBV6-2/TRBV6-3	12	once	TRBJ2-1	ASSYGGIDNEQF
TRBV9	12	.	TRBJ2-7	ASSAQGAAYEQY
TRBV5-5	12	.	TRBJ1-2	ASSLSAGNYGYT
TRBV5-1	13	.	TRBJ1-6	ASSRNRVVNSPLH
TRBV27	11	.	TRBJ2-7	ASSLSPGLEQY
TRBV11-3	12	.	TRBJ1-2	ASSLDGGRSGYT
TRBV11-2	15	.	TRBJ2-1	ASSPRLPGEGIDEQF
TRBV3-1/TRBV3-2	13	few	TRBJ1-1	ASSHAFSGDTEAF
TRBV4-1	14	.	TRBJ1-5	ASSLGQGHSNQPQH
TRBV9	14	.	TRBJ2-2	ASSSRLGRNTGELF
TRBV5-6	13	.	TRBJ2-7	ASSAGLAGGHEQY
TRBV29-1	12	once	TRBJ2-1	SAHGTSGSNEQF
TRBV20-1	15	.	TRBJ2-3	SASRPSGGRSTDTQY
TRBV11-2	15	.	TRBJ1-4	ASSLRSDRGANEKLF
TRBV19	12	once	TRBJ2-7	ASSPWTGSDEQY
TRBV28	12	.	TRBJ1-2	ASSLENLSGGYT
TRBV28	11	.	TRBJ2-7	ASSLSTWQGQY
TRBV11-1	13	.	TRBJ1-6	ASSLMGPGDSPLH
TRBV6-1	10	few	TRBJ2-7	ASSEYSYEQY
TRBV27	12	.	TRBJ1-2	ASSSAGQGYGYT
TRBV27	12	.	TRBJ1-5	ASSPTGFNQPQH
TRBV7-2	10	.	TRBJ2-3	ASSGGLDTQY
TRBV9	13	.	TRBJ2-1	ASSGMGGLGNEQF
TRBV6-5	13	.	TRBJ1-3	ASTQTGGLGNTIY